This section outlines one T cell receptor beta chain sequence together with its context. This clone has a handful of counts. It has no known antigen specificity. No base-level quality is on record; no much larger clone is a single base apart. TCRbeta CDR3 regions were sequenced with the immunoSEQ Assay. After extraction, genomic DNA underwent amplification by bias-controlled multiplex PCR, followed by high-throughput sequencing. As for the original processing: To quantify the absolute abundance of every unique TCRbeta CDR3 region, sequences were collapsed and filtered. Usable DNA was measured by amplifying reference genes present in all nucleated cells, and TCRbeta template counts were normalized to that usable DNA to estimate T cell fraction. Repertoire TCRs were annotated as SARS-CoV-2-specific by exact matching of V gene, CDR3 amino acid sequence and J gene to a known reactive TCR set. The reference SARS-CoV-2 TCR set was obtained from MIRA and was filtered for enrichment in COVID-19-positive ImmuneCODE repertoires, whereby public or cross-reactive TCRs were removed. Based on the MIRA antigens, annotated TCRs were further analysed at the level of specific ORF or position within ORF. Breadth was defined as the number of annotated unique rearrangements divided by the total number of unique productive rearrangements, and depth was defined as the summed frequency of the annotated unique rearrangements. Two-sided Wilcoxon rank-sum tests were used to compare TCR breadth between groups. As stored in TCRdb, this immuneACCESS dataset retains in-frame rearrangements with V and J assigned. A fraction of the clones does not appear; measured against another copy, unresolved V genes explain less than half of the discrepancy, and the remainder lacks a known reason. D and trimming come from the DNA, and the V and J calls and clone size come from that table. The sample table records about 420,000 clones; approximately 87% of these occur just once. Approximately 4% of the sample is taken by the ten largest.

In the paper's terms, the treatment or condition label means: about 20 received Ad26.COV2.S at low or high dose, single or two shots; 5 received placebo; per-sample allocation not given. For vaccine and placebo recipients, repertoires were sequenced using samples collected on day 63 after the first injection. Cohort 1b enrolled fewer than 30 adults aged 18-55 years at a single site in Boston, USA, between 29 July and 7 August 2020. Ad26.COV2.S consisted of a replication-incompetent adenovirus type 26 vector by which a prefusion-stabilized SARS-CoV-2 spike protein from the original Wuhan strain was expressed. The sample originates from a study of Ad26.COV2.S vaccination and SARS-CoV-2 variants (dated by TCRdb to the early 2020s). As for the study more broadly: Vaccine-arm donors were drawn from COV1001, a multicentre, randomized, double-blind, placebo-controlled phase I-IIa trial of Ad26.COV2.S in healthy adults. Ad26.COV2.S was administered intramuscularly at 5 x 10^10 or 1 x 10^11 viral particles, either as a single shot or as two shots given 56 days apart. The specificity and breadth of SARS-CoV-2-reactive T cell receptors after Ad26.COV2.S vaccination were assessed by TCRbeta repertoire sequencing. The TCR-sequenced set comprised about 32 samples: about 19 Ad26.COV2.S vaccine recipients, 5 placebo recipients and 8 SARS-CoV-2 convalescent individuals. Trial participants were randomized into five groups of five, in which low-dose or high-dose Ad26.COV2.S was given once or twice, or placebo was given on both occasions. Investigators remained blinded to trial group allocation during experiments and outcome assessment. General study outcomes and caveats: The authors noted that total T cell responses may have been underestimated by the TCR breadth and depth analyses. The study was not powered to compare responses between vaccine doses or regimens. Higher spike-specific TCR breadth was observed in Ad26.COV2.S recipients than in placebo recipients (P = 0.0014). Comparable non-spike TCR breadth was observed between vaccine and placebo recipients, consistent with only spike being contained in the vaccine. After vaccination, substantial breadth of spike-specific CD8+ and CD4+ T cell responses was reported.

The sample consisted of peripheral blood, taken in a trial of Ad26.COV2.S vaccine versus placebo. The TCR was taken from a person aged 18-60 years who received the Ad26.COV2.S COVID-19 vaccine or a placebo.

Here is the DNA: TGTGCCATACAGGGCCGGACCACCGGGGAGCTGTTTTTT. Its product reads: CAIQGRTTGELFF. The rearranged segments are TRBV2 and TRBJ2-2; TRBD1 could be the D gene, as 6 bases match. The CDR3 goes from the cysteine to the phenylalanine over 13 residues. Only the CDR3 DNA is retained, 39 bases long and in frame from the first base. CDR1 and CDR2 (SNHLY, FYNNEI) derive from the germline V gene. V sheds 10 bases and J sheds 4 bases, leaving 13 bases between their ends.